The rows below give T cell receptor beta chains drawn from one sample of a study of cytomegalovirus exposure and HLA in healthy donors. Method: immunoSEQ multiplex PCR; TCRdb's copy keeps in-frame clones and lacks some. The sample carries about 190,000 clones, roughly 80% recorded once. Material: PBMCs. The receptors were gathered from a young woman in good health and CMV-seronegative. Each CDR3 is given with its conserved first and last residue. The D gene is left open where the match is weak. A clone size is listed for some rows: how often the clone was seen (once, few, many), or a class if it is expanded.

CDR3 length,D gene,J gene,clone size,V gene,CDR3 DNA,CDR3 protein
13,-,TRBJ2-1,once,TRBV6-5,TGTGCCAGCAGTCAAAACAGAGGGAATGAGCAGTTCTTC,CASSQNRGNEQFF
15,-,TRBJ2-7,-,TRBV10-3,TGTGCCATCAGTGAGAGTGACACTCGCTCCTACGAGCAGTACTTC,CAISESDTRSYEQYF
13,TRBD2,TRBJ2-7,-,TRBV7-6,TGTGCCAGCAGCTCCCACGGGGGGTACGAGCAGTACTTC,CASSSHGGYEQYF
13,-,TRBJ1-5,-,TRBV30,TGTGCCTGGAGTCACGGGGGGGATCAGCCCCAGCATTTT,CAWSHGGDQPQHF
13,TRBD1,TRBJ2-7,-,TRBV28,TGTGCCAGCAGGCCCGGGACAGACTACGAGCAGTACTTC,CASRPGTDYEQYF
14,TRBD1,TRBJ1-5,-,TRBV7-2,TGTGCCAGCAGCCCCCGACAGGGTGCTCAGCCCCAGCATTTT,CASSPRQGAQPQHF
17,-,TRBJ2-3,-,TRBV4-3,TGCGCCAGCAGCCAAGATCGGCTAGCCACCCCCACAGATACGCAGTATTTT,CASSQDRLATPTDTQYF
17,-,TRBJ1-5,-,TRBV5-8,TGTGCCAGCAGCTTTGTTGGGGGAGGCTGGAGAGATCAGCCCCAGCATTTT,CASSFVGGGWRDQPQHF
15,TRBD2,TRBJ2-1,-,TRBV6-6,TGTGCCAGCAGTTCCTCAAGCGGGGAGGTTAATGAGCAGTTCTTC,CASSSSSGEVNEQFF
20,TRBD2,TRBJ2-3,-,TRBV2,TGTGCCAGCAGTGAAAAAGTAGGGACTAGCTACGGGGGACGTCCAGATACGCAGTATTTT,CASSEKVGTSYGGRPDTQYF
14,TRBD1,TRBJ1-5,-,TRBV29-1,TGCAGCGTTCGACTGGACAGGGGCAATCAGCCCCAGCATTTT,CSVRLDRGNQPQHF
15,TRBD2,TRBJ2-7,few,TRBV2,TGTGCCAGCATTCCCCGGACTAGCGGGAGTTACGAGCAGTACTTC,CASIPRTSGSYEQYF
17,-,TRBJ1-1,few,TRBV2,TGTGCCAGCAGTGAAACGGGAGGGGTAAGGTGGAACACTGAAGCTTTCTTT,CASSETGGVRWNTEAFF
13,-,TRBJ1-2,-,TRBV19,TGTGCCAGTAGCTACATGGGGGGCTATGGCTACACCTTC,CASSYMGGYGYTF
13,-,TRBJ1-2,few,TRBV7-2,TGTGCCAGCAGCTTAGTATCGGGGTGGGGCTACACCTTC,CASSLVSGWGYTF
15,TRBD2,TRBJ2-1,-,TRBV27,TGTGCCAGCAAATTAGCGGGAGTAGGGTACAATGAGCAGTTCTTC,CASKLAGVGYNEQFF
16,-,TRBJ2-1,few,TRBV12-2,TGTGCAAGTCGCTCCTCACAGGGGGCTGTTTACAATGAGCAGTTCTTC,CASRSSQGAVYNEQFF
16,TRBD1,TRBJ2-2,once,TRBV28,TGTGCCAGCAGTTTCTCCGGGACAGGGTACACCGGGGAGCTGTTTTTT,CASSFSGTGYTGELFF
15,-,TRBJ1-5,-,TRBV28,TGTGCCAGCAGTTACCGGGGTCGGTGCAATCAGCCCCAGCATTTT,CASSYRGRCNQPQHF
13,TRBD2,TRBJ2-5,-,TRBV11-3,TGTGCCAGCAGCGCTAGCGGGGGGGAGACCCAGTACTTC,CASSASGGETQYF
15,TRBD1,TRBJ2-7,-,TRBV4-3,TGCGCCAGCAGCCAAGATAAGGGACAGGATTACGAGCAGTACTTC,CASSQDKGQDYEQYF